The 9 T cell receptor beta chains below come from one sample, sequenced in a study of T cell changes during pregnancy in multiple sclerosis. TCRdb's table, derived via immunoSEQ multiplex PCR, lists solely in-frame clones and lacks some. The table records fewer than 40,000 clones, 90% to 95% of them present only once. The sequencing used CD4+ T cells from peripheral blood mononuclear cells, collected after pregnancy. These TCRs come from a female donor with multiple sclerosis, enrolled in a pregnancy study.

The count of this clone is one. The CDR3 nucleotides are TGCGCCAGTGGGTCCGGGGGGATTCCGCGACACACAGATACGCAGTATTTT. Translated: CASGSGGIPRHTDTQYF. The rearrangement links TRBV10-1 to TRBJ2-3, with 7 nucleotides matching TRBD2. J lost 2 bases, V lost 9 bases, and 17 bases had no gene match. CDR1 is WNHNN, CDR2 SYGVQD, per germline (reference sequence). This CDR3 is 17 amino acids long.

The chain combines TRBV6-1 with TRBJ2-7; the match to TRBD1 covers 7 bases. V dropped 6 bases and J dropped 1; count of bases not matched to a gene: 3. The CDR3 totals 13 residues. Germline V gene data show CDR1 as MNHNS and CDR2 as SASEGT. CDR3 coding DNA: TGTGCCAGCAGCGAACAGGGGTCCTACGAGCAGTACTTC. Encoded protein: CASSEQGSYEQYF.

The chain recombines TRBV5-6 with TRBJ2-1, with 7 bases fitting TRBD1. This CDR3 spans 14 amino acids. The germline gives CDR1 SGHDT, CDR2 YYEEEE. Trimming removed 4 bases from V and 9 bases from J; junction bases left unmatched: 10. This chain's CDR3 is CASSGQGVGGEQFF. In DNA form, the CDR3 reads TGTGCCAGCAGCGGTCAGGGGGTGGGTGGTGAGCAGTTCTTC. Complete variable domain (other parts from reference TRBV5-6 and TRBJ2-1): DAGVTQSPTHLIKTRGQQVTLRCSPKSGHDTVSWYQQALGQGPQFIFQYYEEEERQRGNFPDRFSGHQFPNYSSELNVNALLLGDSALYLCASSGQGVGGEQFFGPGTRLTVL.

This clone was seen just once. V usage is TRBV10-3 and J usage is TRBJ2-7; D remains ambiguous. The CDR3 runs 11 residues. Germline lookup yields CDR1 ENHRY and CDR2 SYGVKD. V dropped 6 bases and J dropped 3 bases, with 6 bases sitting between them. The CDR3 nucleotides read TGTGCCATCAGCTCCGGCTACGAGCAGTACTTC. It is translated as CAISSGYEQYF.

The V call is TRBV21-1, the J call TRBJ1-5; no check of the table's D call, TRBD1, against the DNA was made. TRBV21-1 corresponds to a pseudogene. The CDR3 contains 16 residues. CDR3 sequence: CASSVGQGGSNQPQHF. The CDR3 nucleotides are TGTGCCAGCAGCGTGGGACAGGGTGGAAGCAATCAGCCCCAGCATTTT.

This chain uses TRBV6-5 with TRBJ2-7, with TRBD1 identical over 9 bases. The V gene's germline CDR1 is MNHEY and CDR2 SVGAGI. The CDR3 has 15 amino acids. J gave up 3 bases and V 2 bases, and 5 bases lay outside the gene matches. The CDR3 loop is CASSYGGTGIYEQYF. The CDR3 region has the DNA TGTGCCAGCAGTTACGGGGGGACAGGGATCTACGAGCAGTACTTC.

This clone occurred once. This chain links TRBV7-3 with TRBJ2-1, with 10 positions matching TRBD2. CDR1 and CDR2 (germline): SGHTA, FQGTGA. After removal of 5 bases from V and 9 bases from J, the junction contained 10 bases not matched to a gene. This CDR3 region has 15 residues. CDR3 bases: TGTGCCAGCAGCCAACAGCGGGGGGGCCTGGGTGAGCAGTTCTTC. Translation gives CASSQQRGGLGEQFF.

The chain has TRBV5-6 and TRBJ2-1; tentatively, D is TRBD2 (6 bases). The CDR3 is 15 residues long. CDR1 is SGHDT, CDR2 YYEEEE, per germline. V lost 4 bases to trimming and J lost 0 bases, with 11 bases between them. The CDR3 here is CASSGGLSSYNEQFF. CDR3 coding DNA: TGTGCCAGCAGCGGGGGACTCAGCTCCTACAATGAGCAGTTCTTC.

The rearrangement joins TRBV5-1 to TRBJ1-4, with D possibly being TRBD1 (5 bases). Germline assignment: CDR1 SGHRS and CDR2 YFSETQ. V lost 2 bases and J 4 bases, leaving 6 bases between the germline ends. The CDR3 is made up of 13 amino acids. CDR3 protein: CASSFGGNEKLFF. CDR3 DNA: TGCGCCAGCAGCTTCGGGGGTAATGAAAAACTGTTTTTT.